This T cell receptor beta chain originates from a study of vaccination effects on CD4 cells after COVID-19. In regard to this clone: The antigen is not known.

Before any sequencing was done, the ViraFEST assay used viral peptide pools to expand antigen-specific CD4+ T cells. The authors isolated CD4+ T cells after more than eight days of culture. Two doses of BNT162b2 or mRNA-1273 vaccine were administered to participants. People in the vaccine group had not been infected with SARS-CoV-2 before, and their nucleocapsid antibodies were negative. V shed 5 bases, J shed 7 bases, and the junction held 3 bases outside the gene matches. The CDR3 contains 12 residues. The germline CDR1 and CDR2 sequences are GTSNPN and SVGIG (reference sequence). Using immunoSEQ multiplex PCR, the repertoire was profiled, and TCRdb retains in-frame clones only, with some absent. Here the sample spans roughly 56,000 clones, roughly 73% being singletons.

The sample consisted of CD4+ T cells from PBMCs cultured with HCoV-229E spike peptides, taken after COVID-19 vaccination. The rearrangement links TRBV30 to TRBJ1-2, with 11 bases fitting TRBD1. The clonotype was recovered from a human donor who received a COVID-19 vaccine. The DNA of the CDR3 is TGTGCCTGGGGACAGGGGGCGACTGGCTACACCTTC. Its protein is CAWGQGATGYTF.